This T cell receptor (beta chain) was documented in a study of cytomegalovirus exposure and HLA in healthy donors. General observations from the study: In an earlier analysis, most TCR beta V segments were productive about 87% or about 30% of the time. Researchers reported from a later analysis that most CMV-associated TCR beta chains appeared HLA-restricted.

Remarks on this clone: Its antigen is unknown.

PCR was performed using 60 Vbeta and 13 Jbeta primers. TCRdb's copy holds only in-frame clones and misses some; the assay was immunoSEQ multiplex PCR. The sample consists of under 200,000 clones, roughly 85% of them appearing once. This CDR3 comprises 11 residues. The germline V gene encodes CDR1 SGHRS and CDR2 YFSETQ. The germline V and J ends were trimmed by 4 bases and 5 bases, with 7 bases remaining between them. The sequence was collected from a male donor in good health and CMV-seropositive. The chain is built from TRBV5-1 and TRBJ2-7; no clear D gene. The sample was PBMCs. The DNA for the CDR3 is TGCGCCAGCAGCGCGCGGCACGAGCAGTACTTC. Its translation: CASSARHEQYF.